This T cell receptor (beta chain) was retrieved from a study of patients with pleural tuberculosis. TCRdb ran MiXCR on the reads and lists one entry per CDR3 protein. Found here are 25,000 to 30,000 distinct CDR3 sequences, approximately 20% of them singletons; the top ten hold 3% to 4%. Trimming pared 0 bases from V and 2 bases from J, leaving 5 bases between. The CDR3 is 13 amino acids. Germline CDR1 and CDR2: GTSNPN and SVGIG (reference sequence). Comments on this clonotype: This clone may be a read error of a much larger clone one base away. Without the conserved terminal phenylalanine or tryptophan, this CDR3 likely stems from a read error.

This clonotype was obtained from a human donor with pleural tuberculosis. Material for sequencing was peripheral blood. The chain employs TRBV30 and TRBJ1-3; the D is unclear. The CDR3 protein is CAWSVPAGNTIYS. The CDR3 nucleotides are TGTGCCTGGAGTGTACCTGCTGGAAACACCATATATTCT.